These 3 T cell receptor beta chains originate from one sample sequenced in a study of Graves' ophthalmopathy and Graves' hyperthyroidism. RNA transcripts were the source from which TCR beta CDR3 regions were amplified. After a first-round RT-PCR with HTBI primers, a second-round multiplex PCR was run. TCRdb re-analysed the multiplex PCR reads in MiXCR, keeping a single row per CDR3 protein. The sample consists of around 590,000 distinct CDR3 sequences, less than 45% of them appearing once. Sequences were obtained from peripheral blood or thyroid tissue (not recorded which). These receptor sequences come from an adult man with Graves' hyperthyroidism.

This clonotype was observed a few times. The chain joins TRBV27 to TRBJ2-5; possibly TRBD1 for D (5 bases). V was shortened by 5 bases and J by 0 bases, with 10 bases between the two germline ends. The CDR3 consists of 14 residues. Germline CDR1 is MNHEY and CDR2 is SMNVEV (reference sequence). The CDR3 DNA follows: TGTGCCAGCAGTACTCGACAGTACCAAGAGACCCAGTACTTC. Translated: CASSTRQYQETQYF.

To note about this clonotype: One junction end disagrees with the germline gene, perhaps due to a read error. The chain has TRBV7-8 and TRBJ1-5; 7 bases fit TRBD1. The CDR3 sequence is 17 residues long. The germline gives CDR1 SGHVS, CDR2 FQNEAQ. CDR3 in amino acids: CASSQAEGAVGNQPQHF. The CDR3 DNA follows: TGCGCCAGCAGCCAAGCTGAGGGGGCGGTCGGCAATCAGCCCCAGCATTTT.

This clonotype was picked up a small number of times. The chain combines TRBV7-6 with TRBJ2-3; tentative D call: TRBD2 (6 bases). CDR1 SGHVS and CDR2 FNYEAQ come from the germline V gene. The CDR3 loop spans 14 amino acids. Trimming shortened V by 5 bases and J by 0 bases, and 9 bases separated the two germline ends. The CDR3, as DNA: TGTGCCAGCAGCCGGCGGGGTAGCACAGATACGCAGTATTTT. It codes for CASSRRGSTDTQYF.